The 14 T cell receptor beta chains below all came from one sample that was sequenced in a study of cytotoxic CD8 clonotypes in ibrutinib-treated CLL. Data came from immunoSEQ multiplex PCR; TCRdb stores just in-frame clones and leaves some out. Here the sample spans roughly 250,000 clones, 70% being singletons. The material was PBMCs, obtained after 24 months of ibrutinib treatment. These receptors all stem from a human donor with chronic lymphocytic leukemia.

The rearrangement uses TRBV30 and TRBJ2-1; D could derive from TRBD1 or TRBD2 (5 bases each). Looked up from germline, CDR1 is GTSNPN and CDR2 is SVGIG (reference sequence). Trimming removed 1 base from V and 4 bases from J, with 11 bases in between. CDR3 length: 14 residues. This chain's CDR3 is CAWSGDGSYNEQFF. As DNA, the CDR3 is TGTGCCTGGAGTGGGGACGGATCATACAATGAGCAGTTCTTC.

J is TRBJ2-3 and V is TRBV10-3, with 8 bases matching TRBD2. The V gene's germline CDR1 is ENHRY and CDR2 SYGVKD. The CDR3 covers 15 residues. V was clipped by 9 bases and J by 1 base; unmatched bases: 9. The CDR3 loop reads CAIGSGRQGTDTQYF. CDR3 in DNA: TGTGCCATTGGAAGCGGGAGACAGGGCACAGATACGCAGTATTTT.

The chain couples TRBV19 to TRBJ2-3, with unresolved D. CDR1 is LNHDA, CDR2 SQIVND, per germline (reference sequence). The CDR3 is made up of 11 amino acids. The CDR3 region is CRRGSTDTQYF. The CDR3 DNA reads as TGTCGCAGAGGAAGCACAGATACGCAGTATTTT.

The V and J genes are TRBV20-1 and TRBJ2-3; D not certain. V lost 3 bases to trimming and J lost 6 bases, with 7 bases between them. The CDR3 spans 11 residues. Germline CDR1 reads DFQATT; CDR2 reads SNEGSKA (reference sequence). Here the CDR3 DNA reads TGCAGTGCTAGCGGACCGGATACGCAGTATTTT. Translation gives CSASGPDTQYF.

This clone was found a few times. This rearrangement joins TRBV7-3 to TRBJ2-1; 11 nucleotides agree with TRBD2. Germline V gene lookup returns CDR1 SGHTA and CDR2 FQGTGA. The V gene end was trimmed by 2 bases and the J gene end by 10 bases; junction bases not matched to a gene: 10. The CDR3 length is 16 residues. CDR3 DNA sequence: TGTGCCAGCAGCTTATCTGGGCTAGCGGGAGGTCAGGAGCAGTTCTTC. This translates into CASSLSGLAGGQEQFF.

The chain links TRBV11-2 to TRBJ2-5; possible D gene TRBD2, 5 bases. CDR3 size: 13 residues. From germline, CDR1 is SGHAT and CDR2 FQNNGV. The germline V and J ends were trimmed by 5 bases and 4 bases, with 11 bases remaining between them. As DNA, the CDR3 is TGTGCCAGCAGCAAAGAGGGAAGAGAGACCCAGTACTTC. Translated: CASSKEGRETQYF.

V and J are TRBV7-9 and TRBJ2-3; D possibly matches TRBD1 or TRBD2 (5 bases each). The germline V and J ends were trimmed by 5 bases and 0 bases, with 18 bases remaining between them. The CDR3 is 17 residues long. Germline CDR1 SEHNR, CDR2 FQNEAQ (reference sequence). This chain's CDR3 is CASSGRGLAQSTDTQYF. CDR3 bases: TGTGCCAGCAGCGGCCGGGGCCTGGCCCAGAGCACAGATACGCAGTATTTT.

There are a few counts of this clone. The rearrangement links TRBV18 to TRBJ2-1; 7 nucleotides line up with TRBD1. This CDR3 region has 13 residues. Germline assignment: CDR1 KGHSH and CDR2 LQKENI. The ends lost 3 bases at V and 6 bases at J; junction bases unmatched: 2. CDR3 DNA: TGTGCCAGCTCACCCGGACAGGCCAATGAGCAGTTCTTC. It yields the protein CASSPGQANEQFF.

The rearrangement uses TRBV28 and TRBJ2-2, with TRBD2 matching 8 bases. CDR1 and CDR2 from the germline V gene are MDHEN and SYDVKM. After removal of 3 bases from V and 5 bases from J, the junction contained 5 bases not matched to a gene. The CDR3 consists of 15 residues. The CDR3 region has the DNA TGTGCCAGCAGTTTGTGGGCTAGCGGGACCGGGGAGCTGTTTTTT. The encoded protein is CASSLWASGTGELFF.

The gene calls are TRBV28 and TRBJ2-7; no clear D. The CDR3 totals 13 residues. CDR1 MDHEN and CDR2 SYDVKM come from the germline V gene. V was cut by 8 bases and J by 0 bases, with 11 bases left in between. The CDR3 sequence is CASGETSSYEQYF. The CDR3 coding sequence is TGTGCCAGCGGTGAGACCTCCTCCTACGAGCAGTACTTC.

This chain uses TRBV7-9 with TRBJ2-7, with 9 bases matching TRBD1. CDR3 size: 14 residues. Trimming cost V 2 bases and J 5 bases; bases outside gene matches: 4. Germline values: CDR1 SEHNR, CDR2 FQNEAQ (reference sequence). CDR3 protein: CASSLTDRGHEQYF. CDR3 nucleotides: TGTGCCAGCAGCTTAACGGACAGGGGTCACGAGCAGTACTTC.

V gene TRBV27 combines with J gene TRBJ1-5, with a weak D call TRBD1 (5 bases). The V gene lost 5 bases and the J gene lost 3 bases, with 8 bases spanning the gap. CDR1 and CDR2 from the germline V gene are MNHEY and SMNVEV (reference sequence). This CDR3 has 13 residues. CDR3 in amino acids: CASSRDDNQPQHF. The CDR3 coding sequence is TGTGCCAGCAGTCGGGACGACAATCAGCCCCAGCATTTT.

The rearrangement uses TRBV5-8 and TRBJ1-5; possible D gene TRBD1, 6 bases. CDR1 and CDR2 from the germline V gene are SGHTS and YDEGEE. CDR3 length: 15 amino acids. V was pared by 6 bases and J by 2 bases, with 15 bases between. CDR3 amino acids: CASNRFGGGNQPQHF. The CDR3 DNA sequence: TGTGCCAGCAATCGCTTCGGGGGCGGCAATCAGCCCCAGCATTTT.

The V gene is TRBV2, the J gene TRBJ1-1, with 9 bases lining up with TRBD1. The CDR3 sequence is 13 residues long. Germline-derived CDR1 and CDR2 are SNHLY and FYNNEI. After removal of 6 bases from V and 4 bases from J, the junction contained 3 bases not matched to a gene. CDR3 DNA: TGTGCCAGCAGCATGGACAGGGGCACTGAAGCTTTCTTT. Translated, it gives CASSMDRGTEAFF. The full variable domain, its missing parts supplied by reference TRBV2 and TRBJ1-1, is EPEVTQTPSHQVTQMGQEVILRCVPISNHLYFYWYRQILGQKVEFLVSFYNNEISEKSEIFDDQFSVERPDGSNFTLKIRSTKLEDSAMYFCASSMDRGTEAFFGQGTRLTVV.